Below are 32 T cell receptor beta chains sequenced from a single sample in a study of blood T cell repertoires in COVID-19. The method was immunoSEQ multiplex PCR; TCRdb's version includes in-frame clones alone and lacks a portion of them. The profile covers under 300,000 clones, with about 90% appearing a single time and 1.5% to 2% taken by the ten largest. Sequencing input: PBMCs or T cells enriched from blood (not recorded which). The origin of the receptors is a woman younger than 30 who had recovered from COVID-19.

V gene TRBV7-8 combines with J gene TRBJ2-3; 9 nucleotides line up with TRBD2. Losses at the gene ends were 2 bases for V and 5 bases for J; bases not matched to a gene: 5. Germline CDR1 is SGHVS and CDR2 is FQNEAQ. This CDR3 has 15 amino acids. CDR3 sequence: CASSLNSGRGDTQYF. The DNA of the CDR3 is TGTGCCAGCAGCTTAAATAGCGGGAGAGGAGATACGCAGTATTTT.

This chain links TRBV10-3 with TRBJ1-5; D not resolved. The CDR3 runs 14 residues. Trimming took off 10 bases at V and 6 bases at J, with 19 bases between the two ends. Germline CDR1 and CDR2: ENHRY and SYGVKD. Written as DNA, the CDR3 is TGTGCCACATCGCCCCGGGGAGGGATTCAGCCCCAGCATTTT. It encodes CATSPRGGIQPQHF.

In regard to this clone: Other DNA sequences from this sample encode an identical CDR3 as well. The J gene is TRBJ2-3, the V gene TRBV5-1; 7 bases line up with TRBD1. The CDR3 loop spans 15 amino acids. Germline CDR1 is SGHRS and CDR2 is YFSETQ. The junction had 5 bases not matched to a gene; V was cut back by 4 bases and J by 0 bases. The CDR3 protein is CASSPRDSSTDTQYF. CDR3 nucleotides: TGCGCCAGCAGCCCTCGGGACAGTAGCACAGATACGCAGTATTTT. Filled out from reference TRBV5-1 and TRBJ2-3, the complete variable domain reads KAGVTQTPRYLIKTRGQQVTLSCSPISGHRSVSWYQQTPGQGLQFLFEYFSETQRNKGNFPGRFSGRQFSNSRSEMNVSTLELGDSALYLCASSPRDSSTDTQYFGPGTRLTVL.

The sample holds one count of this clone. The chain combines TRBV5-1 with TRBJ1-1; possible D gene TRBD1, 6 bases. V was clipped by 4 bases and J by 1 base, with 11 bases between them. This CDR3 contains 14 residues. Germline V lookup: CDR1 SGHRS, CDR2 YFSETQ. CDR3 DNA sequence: TGCGCCAGCAGCGGTGGACAGCGGAACACTGAAGCTTTCTTT. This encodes CASSGGQRNTEAFF.

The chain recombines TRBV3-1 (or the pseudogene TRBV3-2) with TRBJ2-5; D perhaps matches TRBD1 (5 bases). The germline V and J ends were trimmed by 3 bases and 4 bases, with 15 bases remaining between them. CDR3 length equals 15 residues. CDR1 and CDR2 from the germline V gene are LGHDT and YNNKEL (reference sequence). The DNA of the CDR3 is TGTGCCAGCAGCCATATTAGCAGGGTGGGAGAGACCCAGTACTTC. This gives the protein CASSHISRVGETQYF.

This CDR3 reads CASSLAGIQPQHF. CDR3 in DNA: TGTGCCAGCAGCTTAGCAGGAATTCAGCCCCAGCATTTT. This chain connects TRBV13 to TRBJ1-5; D not certain. Germline CDR1 PRHDT, CDR2 FYEKMQ (reference sequence). This CDR3 has 13 amino acids. Trimming took off 1 base at V and 6 bases at J, with 7 bases between the two ends.

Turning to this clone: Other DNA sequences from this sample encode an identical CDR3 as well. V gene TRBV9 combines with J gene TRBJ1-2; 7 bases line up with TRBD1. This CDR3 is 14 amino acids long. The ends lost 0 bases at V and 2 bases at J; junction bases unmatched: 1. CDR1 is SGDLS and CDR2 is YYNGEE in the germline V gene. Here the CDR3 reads CASSVGTGNYGYTF. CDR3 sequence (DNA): TGTGCCAGCAGCGTAGGGACAGGCAACTATGGCTACACCTTC.

The CDR3 nucleotides are TGTGCCAGCAGCCAAGCGAGAGGGGCAGGGGGTGAAAAACTGTTTTTT. The encoded protein is CASSQARGAGGEKLFF. This chain joins TRBV3-1 (or the pseudogene TRBV3-2) and TRBJ1-4, with TRBD1 matching 7 bases. From germline, CDR1 is LGHDT and CDR2 YNNKEL (reference sequence). This CDR3 is built from 16 residues. V gave up 1 base and J gave up 7 bases; unmatched junction bases: 9.

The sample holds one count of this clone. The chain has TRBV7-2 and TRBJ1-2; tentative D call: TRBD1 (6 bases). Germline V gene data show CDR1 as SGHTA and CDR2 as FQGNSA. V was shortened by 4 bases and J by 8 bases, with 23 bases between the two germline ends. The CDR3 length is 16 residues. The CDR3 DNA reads TGTGCCAGCAGCTCCCGAGGTGTTGGGGACAAAGGAGGCTACACCTTC. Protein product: CASSSRGVGDKGGYTF.

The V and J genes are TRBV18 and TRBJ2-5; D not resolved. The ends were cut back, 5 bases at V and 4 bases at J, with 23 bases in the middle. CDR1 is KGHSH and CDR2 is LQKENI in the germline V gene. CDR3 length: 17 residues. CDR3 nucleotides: TGTGCCAGCTCATCTAGATACCGGTCGGTCACCTCAGAGACCCAGTACTTC. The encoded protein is CASSSRYRSVTSETQYF.

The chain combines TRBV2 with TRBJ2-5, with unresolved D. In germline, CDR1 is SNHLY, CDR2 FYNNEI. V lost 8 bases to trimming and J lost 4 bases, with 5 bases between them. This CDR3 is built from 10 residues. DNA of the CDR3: TGTGCCAGCGGGCCAGAGACCCAGTACTTC. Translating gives CASGPETQYF.

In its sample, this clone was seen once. CDR3 loop: CASSLDRGSSYEQYF. The CDR3 region has the DNA TGTGCCAGCAGCTTAGACAGGGGGAGCTCCTACGAGCAGTACTTC. V is TRBV7-9 and J is TRBJ2-7, with 8 bases matching TRBD1. Germline lookup yields CDR1 SEHNR and CDR2 FQNEAQ (reference sequence). Trimming at V came to 1 base and at J to 0 bases, leaving 2 bases not matched to a gene. The length of the CDR3 is 15 residues.

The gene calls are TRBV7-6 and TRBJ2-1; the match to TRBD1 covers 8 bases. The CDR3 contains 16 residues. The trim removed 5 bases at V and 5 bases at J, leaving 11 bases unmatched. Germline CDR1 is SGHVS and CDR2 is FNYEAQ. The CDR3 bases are TGTGCCAGCAGCACCCAACGGACAGGGATAAACAATGAGCAGTTCTTC. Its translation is CASSTQRTGINNEQFF.

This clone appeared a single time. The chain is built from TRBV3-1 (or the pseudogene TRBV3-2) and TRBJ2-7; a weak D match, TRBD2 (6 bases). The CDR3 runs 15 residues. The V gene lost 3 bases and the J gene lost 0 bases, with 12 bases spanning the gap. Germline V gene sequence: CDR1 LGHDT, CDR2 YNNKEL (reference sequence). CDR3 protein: CASSHHGSNSYEQYF. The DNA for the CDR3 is TGTGCCAGCAGCCACCACGGGAGTAACTCCTACGAGCAGTACTTC.

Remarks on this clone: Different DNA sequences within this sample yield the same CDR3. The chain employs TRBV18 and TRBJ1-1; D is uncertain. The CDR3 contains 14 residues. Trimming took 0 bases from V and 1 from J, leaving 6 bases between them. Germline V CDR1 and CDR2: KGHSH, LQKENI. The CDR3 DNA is TGTGCCAGCTCACCACCTGAGGGGAACACTGAAGCTTTCTTT. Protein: CASSPPEGNTEAFF.

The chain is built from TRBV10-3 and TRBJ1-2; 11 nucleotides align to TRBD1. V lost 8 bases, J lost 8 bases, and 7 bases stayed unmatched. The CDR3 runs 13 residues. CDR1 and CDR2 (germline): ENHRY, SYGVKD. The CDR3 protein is CAIRPGQGDGYTF. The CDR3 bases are TGTGCCATCCGGCCGGGACAGGGGGACGGCTACACCTTC.

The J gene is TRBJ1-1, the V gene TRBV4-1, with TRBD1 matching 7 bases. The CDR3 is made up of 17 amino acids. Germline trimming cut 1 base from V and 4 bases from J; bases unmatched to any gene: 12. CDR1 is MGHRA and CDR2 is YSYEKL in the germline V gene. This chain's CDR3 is CASSQGQAGGGSTEAFF. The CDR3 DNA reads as TGCGCCAGCAGCCAAGGGCAGGCAGGGGGTGGGAGCACTGAAGCTTTCTTT.

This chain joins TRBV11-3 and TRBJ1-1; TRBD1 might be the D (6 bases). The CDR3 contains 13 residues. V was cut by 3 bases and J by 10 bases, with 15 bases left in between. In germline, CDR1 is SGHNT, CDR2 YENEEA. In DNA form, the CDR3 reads TGTGCCAGCAGCTTTAACAGGGAGGGCCGAGCTTTCTTT. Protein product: CASSFNREGRAFF.

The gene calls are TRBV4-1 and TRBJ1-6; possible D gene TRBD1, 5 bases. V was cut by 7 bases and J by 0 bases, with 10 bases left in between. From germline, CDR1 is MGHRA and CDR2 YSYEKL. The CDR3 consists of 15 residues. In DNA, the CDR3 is TGCGCCAGCACCGACAGTAGCTCCTATAATTCACCCCTCCACTTT. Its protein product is CASTDSSSYNSPLHF.

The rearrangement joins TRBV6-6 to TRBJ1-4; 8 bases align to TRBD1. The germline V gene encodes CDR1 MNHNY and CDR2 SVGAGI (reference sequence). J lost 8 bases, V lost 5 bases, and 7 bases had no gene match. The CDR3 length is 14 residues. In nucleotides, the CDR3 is TGTGCCAGCAGTCCAGGGGGCGGGTGGGAAAAACTGTTTTTT. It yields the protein CASSPGGGWEKLFF.

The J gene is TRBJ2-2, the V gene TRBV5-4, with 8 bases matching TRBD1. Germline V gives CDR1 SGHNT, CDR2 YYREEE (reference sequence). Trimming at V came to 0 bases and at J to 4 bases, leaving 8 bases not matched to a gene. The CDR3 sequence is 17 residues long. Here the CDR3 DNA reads TGTGCCAGCAGCTTGGTATATTCCAGGGGGCCCACCGGGGAGCTGTTTTTT. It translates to CASSLVYSRGPTGELFF.

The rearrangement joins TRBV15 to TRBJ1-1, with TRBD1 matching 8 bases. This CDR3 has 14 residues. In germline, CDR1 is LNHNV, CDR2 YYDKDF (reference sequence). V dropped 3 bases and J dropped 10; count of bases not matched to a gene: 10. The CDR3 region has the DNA TGTGCCACCAGCAGGGACAGGGTAGGGGTTGGAGCTTTCTTT. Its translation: CATSRDRVGVGAFF.

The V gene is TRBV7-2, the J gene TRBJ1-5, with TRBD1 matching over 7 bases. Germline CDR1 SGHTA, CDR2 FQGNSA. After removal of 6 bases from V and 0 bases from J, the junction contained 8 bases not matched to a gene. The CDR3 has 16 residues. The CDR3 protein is CASSFIGTVSNQPQHF. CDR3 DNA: TGTGCCAGCAGTTTCATAGGGACAGTTAGCAATCAGCCCCAGCATTTT.

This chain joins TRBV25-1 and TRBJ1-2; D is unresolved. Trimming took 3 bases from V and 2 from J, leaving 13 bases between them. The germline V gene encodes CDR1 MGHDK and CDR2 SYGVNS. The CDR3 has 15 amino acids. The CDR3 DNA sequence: TGTGCCAGCAGTGAGAGCGGCAGACTAAACTATGGCTACACCTTC. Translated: CASSESGRLNYGYTF.

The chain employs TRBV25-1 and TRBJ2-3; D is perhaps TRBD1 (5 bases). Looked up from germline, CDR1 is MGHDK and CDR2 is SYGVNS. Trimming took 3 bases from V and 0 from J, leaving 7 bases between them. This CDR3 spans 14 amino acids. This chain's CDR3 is CASSDWGSTDTQYF. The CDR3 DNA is TGTGCCAGCAGTGATTGGGGCAGCACAGATACGCAGTATTTT.

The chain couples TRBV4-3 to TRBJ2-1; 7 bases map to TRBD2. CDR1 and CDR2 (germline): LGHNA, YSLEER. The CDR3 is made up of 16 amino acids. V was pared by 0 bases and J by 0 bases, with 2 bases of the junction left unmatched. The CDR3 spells CASSQDPGGSYNEQFF. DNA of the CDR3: TGCGCCAGCAGCCAAGATCCGGGGGGCTCCTACAATGAGCAGTTCTTC.

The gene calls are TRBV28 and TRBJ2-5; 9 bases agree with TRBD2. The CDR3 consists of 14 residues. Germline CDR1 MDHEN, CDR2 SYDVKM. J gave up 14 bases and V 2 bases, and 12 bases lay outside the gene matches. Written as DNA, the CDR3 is TGTGCCAGCAGTTTACAATCGTCAGCGGGAGGTCCCTACTTC. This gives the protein CASSLQSSAGGPYF.

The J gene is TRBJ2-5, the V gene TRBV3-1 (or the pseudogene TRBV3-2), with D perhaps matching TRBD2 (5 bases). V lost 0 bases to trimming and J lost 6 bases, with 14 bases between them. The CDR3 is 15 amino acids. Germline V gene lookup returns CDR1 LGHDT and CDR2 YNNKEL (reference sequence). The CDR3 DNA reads TGTGCCAGCAGCCAAGATCGGCGGGTTCGACAGACCCAGTACTTC. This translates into CASSQDRRVRQTQYF.

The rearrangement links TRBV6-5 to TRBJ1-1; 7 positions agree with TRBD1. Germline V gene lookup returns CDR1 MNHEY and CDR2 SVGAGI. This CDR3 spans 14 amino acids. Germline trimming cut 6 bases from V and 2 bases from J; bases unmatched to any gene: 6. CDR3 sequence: CASREGQRNTEAFF. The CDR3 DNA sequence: TGTGCCAGCAGGGAGGGACAGAGAAACACTGAAGCTTTCTTT.

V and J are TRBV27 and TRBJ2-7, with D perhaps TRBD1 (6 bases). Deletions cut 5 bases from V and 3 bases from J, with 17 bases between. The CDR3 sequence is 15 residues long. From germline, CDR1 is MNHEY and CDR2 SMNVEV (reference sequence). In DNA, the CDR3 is TGTGCCAGCAGTCCTCAGGGGCGCGGGCTCTACGAGCAGTACTTC. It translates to CASSPQGRGLYEQYF.

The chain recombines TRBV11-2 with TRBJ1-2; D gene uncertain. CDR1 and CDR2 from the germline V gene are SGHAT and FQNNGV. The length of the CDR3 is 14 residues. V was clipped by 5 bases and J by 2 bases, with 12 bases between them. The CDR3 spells CASSRHRENYGYTF. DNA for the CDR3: TGTGCCAGCAGCCGACACAGAGAGAACTATGGCTACACCTTC. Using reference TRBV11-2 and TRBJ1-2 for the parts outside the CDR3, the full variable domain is EAGVAQSPRYKIIEKRQSVAFWCNPISGHATLYWYQQILGQGPKLLIQFQNNGVVDDSQLPKDRFSAERLKGVDSTLKIQPAKLEDSAVYLCASSRHRENYGYTFGSGTRLTVV.

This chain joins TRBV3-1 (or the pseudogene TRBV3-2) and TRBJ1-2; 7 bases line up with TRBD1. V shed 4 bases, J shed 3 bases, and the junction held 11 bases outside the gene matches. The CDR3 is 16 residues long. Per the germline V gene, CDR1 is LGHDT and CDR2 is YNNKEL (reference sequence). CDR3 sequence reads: CASSPVGSGGHYGYTF. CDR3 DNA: TGTGCCAGCAGCCCGGTCGGGTCAGGGGGGCACTATGGCTACACCTTC.